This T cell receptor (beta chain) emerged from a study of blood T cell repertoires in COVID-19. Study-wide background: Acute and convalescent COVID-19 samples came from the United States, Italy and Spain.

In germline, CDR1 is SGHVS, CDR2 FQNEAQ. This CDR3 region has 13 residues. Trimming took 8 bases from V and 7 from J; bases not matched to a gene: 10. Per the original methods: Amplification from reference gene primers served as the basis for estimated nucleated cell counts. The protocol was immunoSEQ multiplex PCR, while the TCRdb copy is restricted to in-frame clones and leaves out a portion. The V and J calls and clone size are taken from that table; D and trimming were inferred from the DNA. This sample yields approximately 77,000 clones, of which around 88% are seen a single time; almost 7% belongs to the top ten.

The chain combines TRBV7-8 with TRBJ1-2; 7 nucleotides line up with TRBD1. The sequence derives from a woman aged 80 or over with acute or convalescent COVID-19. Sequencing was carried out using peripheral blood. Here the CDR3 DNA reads TGTGCCAGCGACGACAGGACAGGAAGTGGCTACACCTTC. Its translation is CASDDRTGSGYTF. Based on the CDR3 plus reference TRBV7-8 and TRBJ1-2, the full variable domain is GAGVSQSPRYKVAKRGQDVALRCDPISGHVSLFWYQQALGQGPEFLTYFQNEAQLDKSGLPSDRFFAERPEGSVSTLKIQRTQQEDSAVYLCASDDRTGSGYTFGSGTRLTVV.